This T cell receptor beta chain appears in the sequencing data of a study of T cell repertoires in aging, cancer and after chemotherapy. Background on the study: Donors were grouped into six age bands spanning 30 or younger through 70 or older. Overall study findings and caveats: Untreated cancer patients had significantly lower blood TCR diversity than age-matched healthy donors.

Peripheral blood genomic DNA, not sorted cells or RNA, was the template. Rearranged V-D-J TRB sequences were amplified with a mixed TRB-A/B primer pool. TCRdb re-analysed the multiplex PCR reads in MiXCR, keeping a single row per CDR3 protein. The sample shows over 8,000 distinct CDR3 sequences, over 30% of them seen only once. Germline loops: CDR1 SGHTA, CDR2 FQGNSA. Trimming removed 7 bases from V and 4 bases from J, with 13 bases in between. CDR3 length equals 14 residues. Concerning this clonotype itself: Its antigen is not identified.

The V call is TRBV7-2, the J call TRBJ2-2, with D possibly TRBD2 on 6 matching bases. The sequence was obtained from a human donor in good health. Sequences were obtained from blood. Here the CDR3 reads CASTLRGATGELFF. The CDR3 DNA sequence: TGTGCCAGCACCCTTCGCGGGGCCACCGGGGAGCTGTTTTTT.